Below are 22 T cell receptor beta chains sequenced from a single sample in a study of blood T cell repertoires in COVID-19. Repertoires were generated with immunoSEQ multiplex PCR, while TCRdb's copy carries only in-frame clones and drops some. The sample holds some 73,000 clones, about four fifths seen once. The specimen sequenced was peripheral blood. The receptors here all came from an older woman with acute or convalescent COVID-19.

This chain links TRBV5-6 with TRBJ2-3; 7 bases line up with TRBD2. The CDR3 sequence is 16 residues long. From germline, CDR1 is SGHDT and CDR2 YYEEEE. V gave up 6 bases and J gave up 2 bases; unmatched junction bases: 12. The chain's CDR3 is CASIDSGGSLTDTQYF. CDR3 sequence (DNA): TGTGCCAGCATCGACAGCGGCGGGAGTCTCACAGATACGCAGTATTTT.

This chain links TRBV30 with TRBJ2-7, with 9 positions matching TRBD1. Germline V CDR1 and CDR2: GTSNPN, SVGIG (reference sequence). CDR3 size: 14 residues. The trim removed 0 bases at V and 4 bases at J, leaving 4 bases unmatched. The CDR3, as DNA: TGTGCCTGGAGTGTCGGGACAGGGAGGTACGAGCAGTACTTC. It encodes CAWSVGTGRYEQYF.

V usage is TRBV5-1 and J usage is TRBJ2-3; 9 nucleotides agree with TRBD2. Germline V gives CDR1 SGHRS, CDR2 YFSETQ. This CDR3 has 16 amino acids. Trimming cost V 4 bases and J 0 bases; bases outside gene matches: 6. The CDR3 DNA reads as TGCGCCAGCAGCAGTGGTCTAGCGGGAAGCACAGATACGCAGTATTTT. This translates into CASSSGLAGSTDTQYF.

The V gene is TRBV7-2, the J gene TRBJ1-1, with a possible D match to TRBD1 (5 bases). This CDR3 is built from 13 residues. CDR1 is SGHTA, CDR2 FQGNSA, per germline. Between the trimmed V and J ends, which lost 8 bases and 0 bases, there was a span of 10 bases. The CDR3 spells CASGQGMNTEAFF. DNA of the CDR3: TGTGCCAGCGGGCAGGGCATGAACACTGAAGCTTTCTTT.

This clone was observed a single time. The chain employs TRBV6-6 and TRBJ1-2, with D perhaps TRBD1 (5 bases). This CDR3 is 16 amino acids long. Per the germline V gene, CDR1 is MNHNY and CDR2 is SVGAGI (reference sequence). The V end lost 0 bases, the J end lost 1 base, and 12 bases lay between the germline ends. The CDR3 sequence: CASSYSIVDINYGYTF. The CDR3 DNA follows: TGTGCCAGCAGTTACTCTATCGTGGACATTAACTATGGCTACACCTTC.

This chain joins TRBV11-2 and TRBJ2-2; D gene ambiguous. This CDR3 is built from 18 residues. From germline, CDR1 is SGHAT and CDR2 FQNNGV. Trimming removed 2 bases at V and 3 bases at J, with 19 bases between. The DNA for the CDR3 is TGTGCCAGCAGCTTAAGCCCCTATAACTTAGATTACACCGGGGAGCTGTTTTTT. Encoded protein: CASSLSPYNLDYTGELFF.

This clone appeared once. The chain is built from TRBV28 and TRBJ1-2, with 8 bases lining up with TRBD1. The CDR3 totals 16 residues. Losses at the gene ends were 5 bases for V and 0 bases for J; bases not matched to a gene: 8. Germline V gives CDR1 MDHEN, CDR2 SYDVKM. CDR3 residues: CASSITKTGANYGYTF. The CDR3 DNA follows: TGTGCCAGCAGTATAACCAAGACAGGGGCTAACTATGGCTACACCTTC.

The V gene is TRBV21-1, the J gene TRBJ2-7; TRBD2, the D gene given by the table, was not confirmed from the DNA. TRBV21-1 is recorded as a pseudogene. The CDR3 consists of 13 residues. CDR3 protein: CARYSGDTYEQYF. CDR3 coding DNA: TGTGCCCGCTATAGCGGGGACACCTACGAGCAGTACTTC.

V is TRBV5-1 and J is TRBJ2-1; 9 nucleotides line up with TRBD2. The CDR3 runs to 13 residues. Trimming cost V 7 bases and J 9 bases; bases outside gene matches: 8. Germline CDR1 reads SGHRS; CDR2 reads YFSETQ. CDR3 DNA sequence: TGCGCCAGCGGTTTAGCGGGAGAGACTGAGCAGTTCTTC. As protein: CASGLAGETEQFF. Looking up the rest from reference TRBV5-1 and TRBJ2-1 gives the full variable domain: KAGVTQTPRYLIKTRGQQVTLSCSPISGHRSVSWYQQTPGQGLQFLFEYFSETQRNKGNFPGRFSGRQFSNSRSEMNVSTLELGDSALYLCASGLAGETEQFFGPGTRLTVL.

The chain joins TRBV9 to TRBJ1-1; weak D call: TRBD1 (5 bases). The germline CDR1 and CDR2 sequences are SGDLS and YYNGEE. The CDR3 is made up of 14 amino acids. V was cut by 3 bases and J by 5 bases, with 14 bases left in between. The CDR3 is CASSETGRLTEAFF. CDR3 nucleotides: TGTGCCAGCAGCGAAACAGGCCGATTAACTGAAGCTTTCTTT.

The rearrangement uses TRBV24-1 and TRBJ2-1; the match to TRBD2 covers 7 bases. The CDR3 runs 13 residues. The germline V gene has CDR1 KGHDR and CDR2 SFDVKD. J was trimmed by 3 bases and V by 6 bases; bases with no gene match: 1. The CDR3 DNA reads TGTGCCACCAGTAGCGGGATCTACAATGAGCAGTTCTTC. Translated: CATSSGIYNEQFF.

The chain recombines TRBV30 with TRBJ2-2; 10 bases line up with TRBD2. J was trimmed by 5 bases and V by 5 bases; bases with no gene match: 5. CDR1 and CDR2 (germline): GTSNPN, SVGIG (reference sequence). The CDR3 has 14 residues. The CDR3 here is CAWGGLAITGELFF. The CDR3 coding sequence is TGTGCCTGGGGGGGACTAGCGATTACCGGGGAGCTGTTTTTT.

DNA for the CDR3: TGCGCCAGCAGCTTGATGGTAGCTGCGTACAATGAGCAGTTCTTC. As protein: CASSLMVAAYNEQFF. The J gene is TRBJ2-1, the V gene TRBV5-1, with D uncertain. This CDR3 is 15 amino acids long. V lost 1 base and J 4 bases, leaving 12 bases between the germline ends. The germline CDR1 and CDR2 sequences are SGHRS and YFSETQ.

J is TRBJ1-2 and V is TRBV29-1; D is unresolved. V was cut by 5 bases and J by 1 base, with 8 bases left in between. This CDR3 is 12 amino acids long. Looked up from germline, CDR1 is SQVTM and CDR2 is ANQGSEA. This CDR3 reads CSVRVDNYGYTF. CDR3 DNA: TGCAGCGTTCGGGTAGATAACTATGGCTACACCTTC. Looking up the rest from reference TRBV29-1 and TRBJ1-2 gives the full variable domain: SAVISQKPSRDICQRGTSLTIQCQVDSQVTMMFWYRQQPGQSLTLIATANQGSEATYESGFVIDKFPISRPNLTFSTLTVSNMSPEDSSIYLCSVRVDNYGYTFGSGTRLTVV.

The gene calls are TRBV7-6 and TRBJ2-1; TRBD2 matches 7 bases. Per the germline V gene, CDR1 is SGHVS and CDR2 is FNYEAQ. J lost 2 bases, V lost 5 bases, and 9 bases had no gene match. The CDR3 has 16 amino acids. Written as DNA, the CDR3 is TGTGCCAGCAGCCTGTTAGCGGGTAAGGCCTACAATGAGCAGTTCTTC. Translation gives CASSLLAGKAYNEQFF.

This chain uses TRBV30 with TRBJ2-3; 9 bases fit TRBD2. The CDR3 runs to 16 residues. The germline gives CDR1 GTSNPN, CDR2 SVGIG (reference sequence). Losses at the gene ends were 1 base for V and 1 base for J; bases not matched to a gene: 6. In DNA form, the CDR3 reads TGTGCCTGGAGTGGGATAGCGGGGGCCGGCACAGATACGCAGTATTTT. Protein product: CAWSGIAGAGTDTQYF.

The chain's CDR3 is CASIGTGNTGELFF. The CDR3 DNA reads TGTGCCAGTATCGGGACAGGGAACACCGGGGAGCTGTTTTTT. This sequence joins TRBV19 and TRBJ2-2; 8 nucleotides line up with TRBD1. Germline V lookup: CDR1 LNHDA, CDR2 SQIVND (reference sequence). Trimming at V came to 7 bases and at J to 1 base, leaving 2 bases not matched to a gene. The CDR3 is 14 residues long.

The chain uses TRBV5-8 and TRBJ2-5; 14 nucleotides align to TRBD2. Per germline, CDR1 SGHTS and CDR2 YDEGEE. This CDR3 has 17 residues. J gave up 2 bases and V 4 bases, and 7 bases lay outside the gene matches. The CDR3 coding sequence is TGTGCCAGCAGCCCCGGACTAGCGGGGGGTGTTCAAGAGACCCAGTACTTC. Protein sequence: CASSPGLAGGVQETQYF.

The chain employs TRBV15 and TRBJ2-1, with D perhaps TRBD2 (7 bases). This CDR3 has 16 residues. V lost 0 bases and J lost 9, with 18 bases in between. The germline V gene has CDR1 LNHNV and CDR2 YYDKDF (reference sequence). The DNA of the CDR3 is TGTGCCACCAGCAGAGATTGGGGGGGGCCTGGCGGTGAGCAGTTCTTC. It specifies CATSRDWGGPGGEQFF.

The DNA for the CDR3 is TGTGCCAGCAGCTTAAGACAGGGGAGCTCCTACGAGCAGTACTTC. Translating gives CASSLRQGSSYEQYF. The chain carries TRBV7-2 and TRBJ2-7; 8 positions agree with TRBD1. Per germline, CDR1 SGHTA and CDR2 FQGNSA. V lost 2 bases and J lost 0; bases outside the gene matches: 3. The CDR3 length is 15 residues.

This clone appeared a few times. The V call is TRBV12-2, the J call TRBJ1-5. TRBV12-2 is designated a pseudogene. CDR3 length: 13 amino acids. CDR3 sequence: CASRLVGGQPQHF. In nucleotides, the CDR3 is TGTGCAAGTCGCTTAGTCGGGGGACAGCCCCAGCATTTT.

The chain links TRBV6-5 to TRBJ1-2; 7 nucleotides line up with TRBD1. The CDR3 length is 15 residues. The V and J ends lost 5 bases and 1 base, in that order; junction bases with no gene match: 7. The germline V gene has CDR1 MNHEY and CDR2 SVGAGI. The CDR3 DNA is TGTGCCAGCAGTCTAAAGACAGGGCTTAACTATGGCTACACCTTC. It translates to CASSLKTGLNYGYTF.